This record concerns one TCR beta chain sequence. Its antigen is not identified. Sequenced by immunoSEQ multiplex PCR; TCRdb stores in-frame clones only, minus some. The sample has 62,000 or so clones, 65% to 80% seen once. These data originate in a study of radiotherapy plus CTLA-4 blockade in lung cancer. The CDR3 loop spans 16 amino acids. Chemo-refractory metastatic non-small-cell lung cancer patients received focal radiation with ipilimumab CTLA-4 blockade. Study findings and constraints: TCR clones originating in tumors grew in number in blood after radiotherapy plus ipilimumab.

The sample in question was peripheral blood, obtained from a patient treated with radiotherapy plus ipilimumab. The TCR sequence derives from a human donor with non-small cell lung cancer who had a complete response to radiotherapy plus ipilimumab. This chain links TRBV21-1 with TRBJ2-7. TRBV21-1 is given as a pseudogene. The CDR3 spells CASSAHRCRDLFRQYV. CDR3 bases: TGTGCCAGCAGCGCTCATAGATGCCGGGACCTCTTTCGGCAGTACGTC.